Detailed here is one TCR beta chain. The record originates from a study of cytotoxic CD8 clonotypes in ibrutinib-treated CLL. Across the study: A median around twelve months of treatment, range 6 to 36, preceded the collection of response samples.

The CDR3 length is 13 residues. Germline V gene lookup returns CDR1 MDHEN and CDR2 SYDVKM. V was pared by 8 bases and J by 0 bases, with 7 bases between. The protocol was immunoSEQ multiplex PCR, while the TCRdb copy is restricted to in-frame clones and leaves out a portion. This sample yields roughly 150,000 clones, of which about three quarters are seen a single time; about 4.7% belongs to the top ten. This specimen consisted of PBMCs, obtained after 24 months of ibrutinib treatment. The sequence was collected from a human donor with chronic lymphocytic leukemia. The chain joins TRBV28 to TRBJ1-4; D possibly corresponds to TRBD1 (5 bases). CDR3 protein: CASRGTTNEKLFF. CDR3 sequence (DNA): TGTGCCAGCCGGGGCACAACTAATGAAAAACTGTTTTTT.